This entry lists 21 T cell receptor beta chains sequenced from one sample in a study of T cells in women clearing cervical HPV infection. Method: immunoSEQ multiplex PCR; TCRdb's copy keeps in-frame clones and lacks some. In total, the table holds 9,500 to 15,000 clones. Material: blood buffy coat. The receptors come from a woman aged 18-70 years with a cervical HPV16 infection that either progressed to CIN3+ or cleared (not recorded which).

CDR3 loop: CASSQGGGGPGGELFF. The covered CDR3 bases are TGCGCCAGCAGCCAAGGCGGGGGGGGCCCTGGCGGGGAG. The chain uses TRBV4-1 and TRBJ2-2; 9 nucleotides line up with TRBD2. Read sequence stops 3 residues before the CDR3 end, and the germline J gene provides the missing end. The V gene end was trimmed by 1 base and the J gene end by 7 bases; junction bases not matched to a gene: 7. Germline V gives CDR1 MGHRA, CDR2 YSYEKL. CDR3 length: 16 amino acids.

Notes on this clone: The read terminates 3 residues before the CDR3 end, so the remaining end is supplied by the germline J gene. The chain couples TRBV7-3 to TRBJ2-1, with 9 bases that match TRBD2. The germline V gene encodes CDR1 SGHTA and CDR2 FQGTGA. The CDR3 is 17 residues long. The ends lost 2 bases at V and 9 bases at J; junction bases unmatched: 14. CDR3 region: CASSLGGGGGARFEQFF. Partial CDR3 DNA: TGTGCCAGCAGCTTAGGCGGGGGCGGGGGGGCCAGGTTTGAG. Looking up the rest from reference TRBV7-3 and TRBJ2-1 gives the full variable domain: GAGVSQTPSNKVTEKGKYVELRCDPISGHTALYWYRQSLGQGPEFLIYFQGTGAADDSGLPNDRFFAVRPEGSVSTLKIQRTERGDSAVYLCASSLGGGGGARFEQFFGPGTRLTVL.

The DNA read from the CDR3 is TGTGCCAGCAGCTTGGCAGGGTGGGACATT. Translating gives CASSLAGWDI. In full, the CDR3 reads CASSLAGWDIQYF. The chain uses TRBV5-6 and TRBJ2-4; D is possibly TRBD1 (5 bases). The read stops 3 residues short of the end of the CDR3; the missing end is completed from the germline J gene. CDR1 is SGHDT and CDR2 is YYEEEE in the germline V gene. Deletions cut 0 bases from V and 8 bases from J, with 9 bases between. There are 13 residues in the CDR3.

In the case of this clone: The read gets to within 3 residues of the CDR3 end, and the germline J gene fills in the rest. The chain is built from TRBV5-1 and TRBJ1-1; possible D gene TRBD1, 6 bases. Between the trimmed V and J ends, which lost 3 bases and 0 bases, there was a span of 12 bases. The germline CDR1 and CDR2 sequences are SGHRS and YFSETQ. This CDR3 is built from 15 residues. This CDR3 is CASSSTGGMNTEAFF. The DNA read from the CDR3 is TGCGCCAGCAGCTCGACAGGTGGGATGAACACTGAA.

Turning to this clone: With the read ending 3 residues before the CDR3 end, the germline J gene is used to fill in that end. The chain has TRBV2 and TRBJ1-2, with D perhaps TRBD1 (5 bases). The CDR3 totals 14 residues. Per the germline V gene, CDR1 is SNHLY and CDR2 is FYNNEI. CDR3 amino acids: CASSAGRASDTYTF. CDR3 DNA (partial): TGTGCCAGCAGTGCAGGCAGGGCCTCAGATACC.

To note about this clone: The read ends 3 residues shy of where the CDR3 ends; the end is completed using the germline J gene. This chain connects TRBV19 to TRBJ1-5; the match to TRBD1 covers 8 bases. The J segment lost 4 bases and the V segment lost 5 bases, leaving 7 bases of the junction unmatched. The CDR3 has 15 amino acids. The germline V gene encodes CDR1 LNHDA and CDR2 SQIVND (reference sequence). Incomplete CDR3 DNA: TGTGCCAGTAGTGCCCGGGACAGGACTAATCAGCCC. It is translated as CASSARDRTNQP. In full, the CDR3 reads CASSARDRTNQPQHF.

Note on this clone: Read data end 3 residues before the CDR3 end; the end is taken from the germline J gene. The V and J genes are TRBV10-3 and TRBJ1-1; possibly TRBD1 for D (5 bases). Per germline, CDR1 ENHRY and CDR2 SYGVKD. There are 14 residues in the CDR3. V dropped 2 bases and J dropped 1 base, with 8 bases sitting between them. This CDR3 reads CAISEGATNTEAFF. Incomplete CDR3 DNA: TGTGCCATCAGTGAGGGGGCTACGAACACTGAA.

As to this clone: The read stops 3 residues short of the end of the CDR3; the missing end is completed from the germline J gene. The chain uses TRBV6-1 and TRBJ2-4, with D hard to call. The germline V and J ends were trimmed by 3 bases and 5 bases, with 14 bases remaining between them. Germline values: CDR1 MNHNS, CDR2 SASEGT. This CDR3 is 15 amino acids long. The covered CDR3 bases are TGTGCCAGCAGTGAGCAGAGAAGCCAGGAAAACATT. Its protein is CASSEQRSQENI. The full CDR3 protein reads CASSEQRSQENIQYF.

With respect to this clone: The CDR3 goes on 3 residues after the read ends, and that part is filled in from the germline J gene. Other DNA sequences in the same sample also yield this CDR3. V gene TRBV5-1 combines with J gene TRBJ2-3; 14 nucleotides align to TRBD2. The CDR3 spans 18 residues. Germline V gives CDR1 SGHRS, CDR2 YFSETQ. V lost 0 bases, J lost 1 base, and 4 bases stayed unmatched. The sequenced part of the CDR3 DNA is TGCGCCAGCAGCTTGGGACTAGCGGGGGGGCGAGGCACAGATACG. Residues: CASSLGLAGGRGTDT. The full CDR3 sequence reads CASSLGLAGGRGTDTQYF.

Note on this clone: The observed sequence ends 3 residues before the CDR3 terminus, with the missing tail filled in from the germline J gene. The chain links TRBV28 to TRBJ1-1, with D hard to call. This CDR3 spans 13 amino acids. The V and J ends lost 5 bases and 5 bases respectively, with 12 bases between them. The V gene's germline CDR1 is MDHEN and CDR2 SYDVKM. The CDR3: CASSPSTGTEAFF. CDR3 DNA, as far as it was read: TGTGCCAGCAGTCCCTCCACGGGGACTGAA.

Notes on this clone: The read comes to an end 3 residues before the CDR3 does, leaving the germline J gene to fill in the end. V gene TRBV4-2 combines with J gene TRBJ2-5; 7 nucleotides match TRBD1. J was trimmed by 0 bases and V by 1 base; bases with no gene match: 2. The CDR3 consists of 15 residues. Germline V gene lookup returns CDR1 LGHNA and CDR2 YNFKEQ. CDR3 region: CASSQGGTDQETQYF. CDR3 bases read: TGTGCCAGCAGCCAAGGGGGGACAGACCAAGAGACC.

The covered CDR3 bases are TGTGCCAGTATGCCTACAGGGGGTTACACTGAA. Its protein is CASMPTGGYTE. The CDR3 reads in full as CASMPTGGYTEAFF. This chain connects TRBV19 to TRBJ1-1, with TRBD1 identical over 8 bases. The missing CDR3 end, 3 residues past where the read stops, is filled in from the germline J gene. The CDR3 has 14 amino acids. Per the germline V gene, CDR1 is LNHDA and CDR2 is SQIVND (reference sequence). V shed 7 bases and J 3 bases; nucleotides not matched to a gene: 7.

According to its frequency, this clone is medium-sized. The read gets to within 3 residues of the CDR3 end, and the germline J gene fills in the rest. The rearrangement uses TRBV6-1 and TRBJ2-1; TRBD2 is a possible D gene (6 bases). The CDR3 loop spans 15 amino acids. Trimming shortened V by 4 bases and J by 1 base, and 11 bases separated the two germline ends. CDR1 and CDR2 from the germline V gene are MNHNS and SASEGT. CDR3: CASSAQDYSYNEQFF. CDR3 bases read: TGTGCCAGCAGTGCACAGGACTATTCCTACAATGAG.

As regards this clone: The CDR3 end falls 3 residues outside the read, so it is completed with the germline J gene. This chain links TRBV20-1 with TRBJ1-6; D is unresolved. In germline, CDR1 is DFQATT, CDR2 SNEGSKA (reference sequence). The CDR3 has 15 residues. V lost 2 bases to trimming and J lost 3 bases, with 11 bases between them. The CDR3 bases that were read are TGCAGTGCTAGACCCTCCCCAGGCTATAATTCACCC. This codes for CSARPSPGYNSP. In full, the CDR3 is CSARPSPGYNSPLHF.

This clone is labeled medium-sized based on frequency. With the read ending 3 residues before the CDR3 end, the germline J gene is used to fill in that end. The V call is TRBV2, the J call TRBJ1-2; 9 positions match TRBD1. The CDR3 is 15 amino acids. Germline lookup yields CDR1 SNHLY and CDR2 FYNNEI. With 4 bases clipped from V and 4 bases from J, the junction kept 7 bases outside the gene matches. CDR3 DNA (partial): TGTGCCAGCAGTGCCCTCGGACAGGGGCTCTATGGC. This translates into CASSALGQGLYG. The CDR3 as a whole reads CASSALGQGLYGYTF.

Remarks on this clone: The read terminates 3 residues before the CDR3 end, so the remaining end is supplied by the germline J gene. The chain has TRBV7-6 and TRBJ2-5; D is unresolved. This CDR3 is 11 amino acids long. Germline V lookup: CDR1 SGHVS, CDR2 FNYEAQ. Trimming stripped 5 bases from V and 2 bases from J, with 3 bases between. This CDR3 reads CASSQQETQYF. Partial CDR3 DNA: TGTGCCAGCAGCCAGCAAGAGACC.

For this clone: The CDR3 end lies 3 residues beyond the end of the read and is filled in from the germline J gene. V usage is TRBV20-1 and J usage is TRBJ1-4, with 11 bases identical to TRBD1. This CDR3 contains 13 residues. Germline V CDR1 and CDR2: DFQATT, SNEGSKA (reference sequence). Germline trimming cut 6 bases from V and 7 bases from J; bases unmatched to any gene: 4. CDR3 sequence: CSAGQGAGEKLFF. The sequenced part of the CDR3 DNA is TGCAGTGCCGGACAGGGGGCTGGTGAAAAA.

As concerns this clone: The CDR3 end falls 3 residues outside the read, so it is completed with the germline J gene. The chain joins TRBV28 to TRBJ1-4; D perhaps matches TRBD1 (6 bases). CDR1 and CDR2 (germline): MDHEN, SYDVKM. Trimming left V 6 bases short and J 8 bases short, with 13 bases between. CDR3 size: 13 residues. The sequenced CDR3 bases are TGTGCCAGCAGAGACAGGCTTGGGGAAAAA. The encoded protein is CASRDRLGEK. The whole CDR3 region reads CASRDRLGEKLFF.

Comments on this clone: Read sequence stops 3 residues before the CDR3 end, and the germline J gene provides the missing end. V gene TRBV7-9 combines with J gene TRBJ1-4, with D unresolved. Trimming took 2 bases from V and 0 from J, leaving 4 bases between them. The CDR3 is made up of 14 amino acids. Germline V gene sequence: CDR1 SEHNR, CDR2 FQNEAQ (reference sequence). The DNA read from the CDR3 is TGTGCCAGCAGCTTATCTGCAACTAATGAAAAA. Protein: CASSLSATNEK. The entire CDR3 protein is CASSLSATNEKLFF.

To note about this clone: The read finishes 3 residues shy of the CDR3 end, and the germline J gene is used to complete it. The V call is TRBV5-1, the J call TRBJ1-1; D unclear. This CDR3 region has 15 residues. V gave up 1 base and J gave up 1 base, with 11 bases separating them. Per germline, CDR1 SGHRS and CDR2 YFSETQ. CDR3 amino acids: CASSLRGSGNTEAFF. The sequenced CDR3 bases are TGCGCCAGCAGCTTGCGGGGTAGCGGGAACACTGAA.

In the case of this clone: The missing CDR3 end, 3 residues past where the read stops, is filled in from the germline J gene. This chain connects TRBV2 to TRBJ1-3; D not resolved. Trimming took off 7 bases at V and 0 bases at J, with 7 bases between the two ends. CDR1 and CDR2 from the germline V gene are SNHLY and FYNNEI. This CDR3 comprises 13 residues. CDR3 DNA, as far as it was read: TGTGCCAGCACCACAGACTCTGGAAACACC. Its translation: CASTTDSGNT. The CDR3 as a whole reads CASTTDSGNTIYF.